The rows below give T cell receptor beta chains drawn from one sample of a study of identical twins. MiXCR was run by TCRdb on the 5' RACE reads, yielding one entry per CDR3 protein. The data contain 750,000 to 950,000 distinct CDR3 sequences, approximately 13% of them singletons. The sample was also reused in another study, on yellow fever vaccine responses in identical twins.

The sample taken for sequencing was PBMCs. Source of these receptors: a woman younger than 35 in good health. CDR3s include the opening cysteine and the closing phenylalanine or tryptophan. The order of the fields is clone size, D gene, J gene, V gene, CDR3 DNA, CDR3 protein. The D gene is left open where the match is weak. Only part of the rows carry a size: once, few, many, or a class if the clone is expanded.

- | - | TRBJ2-1 | TRBV5-1 | TGCGCCAGCAGCTTGGAGACTCTTTCCGGGGATGAGCAGTTCTTC | CASSLETLSGDEQFF
- | TRBD1 | TRBJ2-2 | TRBV3-1 | TGTGCCAGCTCCCAGACCCTGGGACAGACGAACACCGGGGAGCTGTTTTTT | CASSQTLGQTNTGELFF
- | TRBD1 | TRBJ2-7 | TRBV5-1 | TGCGCCAGCAGCTTGTTGGGGACAGAGATTACGACCTATCGGGCGCAGTACTTC | CASSLLGTEITTYRAQYF
few | TRBD2 | TRBJ2-3 | TRBV4-1 | TGCGCCAGCAGCCAACCGGGACTAGGGGTTAGGTATTTT | CASSQPGLGVRYF
few | TRBD2 | TRBJ2-1 | TRBV27 | TGTGCCAGCAGTAGACCCCAAATAGCGGGAGTGATCAATGAGCAGTTCTTC | CASSRPQIAGVINEQFF
few | - | TRBJ2-5 | TRBV29-1 | TGCAGCGTTGATTTGTCCGGGGCCCTGCCCGAGACCCAGTACTTC | CSVDLSGALPETQYF
few | - | TRBJ2-1 | TRBV10-2 | TGCGCCAGCTGGGGGAGCCCTTACAATGAGCAGTTCTTC | CASWGSPYNEQFF
few | - | TRBJ1-1 | TRBV12-5 | TGTGCTAGTGCCCGAGGGAACACTGAAGCTTTCTTT | CASARGNTEAFF
few | - | TRBJ2-2 | TRBV20-1 | TGCAGTGCCCAGACGACAGGCACCGGGGAGCTGTTTTTT | CSAQTTGTGELFF
many | - | TRBJ1-6 | TRBV7-9 | TGTGCCAGCAGCTTAGTAGGTCAGGGAGATTCACCCCTCCACTTT | CASSLVGQGDSPLHF
many | TRBD1 | TRBJ1-4 | TRBV15 | TGTGCCACCAGCCGGGACAGTAATGAAAAACTGTTTTTT | CATSRDSNEKLFF
few | TRBD1 | TRBJ2-1 | TRBV20-1 | TGCAGTGCTACGCGAGACAGGGGGCGCGGCAATGAGCAGTTCTTC | CSATRDRGRGNEQFF
many | - | TRBJ2-7 | TRBV12-3/TRBV12-4 | TGTGCCAGCAGTTTCGTAGGGGTTGGCGACGAGCAGTACTTC | CASSFVGVGDEQYF
- | - | TRBJ1-2 | TRBV7-6 | TGTGCCAGCAGCTCTCTGTGGGCTGGCTACACCTTC | CASSSLWAGYTF
few | - | TRBJ2-2 | TRBV27 | TGTGCCAGCAGTTACGCCAAGAACACCGGGGAGCTGTTTTTT | CASSYAKNTGELFF
few | TRBD1 | TRBJ1-5 | TRBV10-3 | TGTGCCATCAGTGAGGCCGGGACAGATAATCAGCCCCAGCATTTT | CAISEAGTDNQPQHF